Presented here are 4 T cell receptor beta chains from one specimen sequenced in a study of regulatory T cells in long-lasting Graves disease. Time point indicated: persistent/refractory GD, antithyroid drugs over 5 years with positive TRAb. TCR sequences were obtained from RNA taken from PBMCs. Arm-PCR of CDR3 regions with iRepertoire HTBI primers generated TCR beta libraries. TCRdb analysed the multiplex PCR reads with MiXCR anew, one entry per CDR3 protein. The repertoire holds under 500,000 distinct CDR3 sequences, with roughly 20% as singletons. The sample in question was peripheral blood mononuclear cells (PBMCs), obtained when the disease was refractory, from a patient treated with antithyroid drugs. Receptors were obtained from a female donor with Graves disease.

The genes are TRBV3-1 and TRBJ2-7; no clear D. V lost 1 base to trimming and J lost 4 bases, with 17 bases between them. Germline assignment: CDR1 LGHDT and CDR2 YNNKEL (reference sequence). This CDR3 contains 16 residues. The CDR3 DNA follows: TGTGCCAGCAGCCAAGTTCTAAAACTGACACATTACGAGCAGTACTTC. Translated, it gives CASSQVLKLTHYEQYF.

This chain links TRBV20-1 with TRBJ2-7; D ambiguous. V gave up 0 bases and J gave up 1 base, with 13 bases separating them. Per the germline V gene, CDR1 is DFQATT and CDR2 is SNEGSKA (reference sequence). This CDR3 has 15 residues. CDR3 in DNA: TGCAGTGCTAGAGAGACCGTCACCCTTTCCTACGAGCAGTACTTC. Its protein is CSARETVTLSYEQYF.

This clonotype came up many times. The V call is TRBV18, the J call TRBJ1-6; the match to TRBD1 covers 10 bases. The V gene end was trimmed by 3 bases and the J gene end by 10 bases; junction bases not matched to a gene: 6. The germline V gene has CDR1 KGHSH and CDR2 LQKENI. The CDR3 has 15 amino acids. The CDR3: CASSPRDRGLSPLHF. The CDR3 DNA follows: TGTGCCAGCTCACCGCGGGACAGGGGCTTATCACCCCTCCACTTT.

As concerns this clonotype: A read error may explain this, as a much larger clone is one base away. The V call is TRBV29-1, the J call TRBJ1-2, with D unresolved. The CDR3 runs to 11 residues. Germline CDR1 SQVTM, CDR2 ANQGSEA. In DNA, the CDR3 is TGCAGCGTTGTCATGGGCTATAGCTACACCTTC. Its translation: CSVVMGYSYTF.